This section outlines one TCR beta chain sequence together with its context. The sample originates from a study of blood T cell repertoires in COVID-19. Germline V gene sequence: CDR1 KGHDR, CDR2 SFDVKD. The junction had 3 bases not matched to a gene; V was cut back by 3 bases and J by 4 bases. The CDR3 totals 15 residues. The data were produced by immunoSEQ multiplex PCR, yet TCRdb's version contains in-frame clones alone and is incomplete. Among over 600,000 clones listed, more than 80% were seen once. The rearrangement links TRBV24-1 to TRBJ2-3; TRBD2 matches 10 bases. This TCR was sampled from a woman in her late teens or twenties with acute or convalescent COVID-19. The sample comprised peripheral blood. The CDR3 region has the DNA TGTGCCACCAGTGATAGCGGGAGGGACGCAGATACGCAGTATTTT. It yields the protein CATSDSGRDADTQYF.